A selection of T cell receptor beta chains follows, all from one sample in a study of T cells after yellow fever vaccination. Each CDR3 protein gets one entry after TCRdb re-called the 5' RACE reads with MiXCR. The sample lists about 240,000 distinct CDR3 sequences, about 7% occurring once. The sequenced sample was CD4+ T cells sorted from PBMCs, obtained 15 days after the yellow fever booster vaccination. Every receptor here comes from a man aged 30 to 39 who received the YFV17D yellow fever vaccine. CDR3s include the opening cysteine and the closing phenylalanine or tryptophan. Each record gives: CDR3 protein, CDR3 DNA, clone size, CDR3 length, V gene, D gene, J gene. D genes are given only for firm matches. Size is omitted from some rows. Given values are once, few, many or a class for expanded clones.

CASSYDTSGSSYEQYF | TGTGCCAGCAGCTATGACACTAGCGGAAGCTCCTACGAGCAGTACTTC | few | 16 | TRBV11-2 | TRBD2 | TRBJ2-7
CATEAGTSGLETQYF | TGTGCCACGGAGGCCGGGACTAGCGGGCTGGAGACCCAGTACTTC | many | 15 | TRBV10-3 | TRBD2 | TRBJ2-5
CASSESWGTEVNYGYTF | TGTGCCAGCAGTGAATCGTGGGGGACGGAAGTAAACTATGGCTACACCTTC | few | 17 | TRBV25-1 | - | TRBJ1-2
CASSATSGTRETQYF | TGTGCCAGCAGCGCGACTAGCGGGACGAGAGAGACCCAGTACTTC | few | 15 | TRBV9 | TRBD2 | TRBJ2-5
CSARGFSGSHFNAGELFF | TGCAGTGCTAGGGGGTTCAGCGGGAGTCATTTCAACGCCGGGGAGCTGTTTTTT | few | 18 | TRBV20-1 | TRBD2 | TRBJ2-2
CASSHGQGADTEAFF | TGTGCCAGTAGTCATGGACAGGGGGCGGACACTGAAGCTTTCTTT | few | 15 | TRBV19 | TRBD1 | TRBJ1-1
CASSLEYAETQYF | TGCGCCAGCAGCTTGGAATACGCAGAGACCCAGTACTTC | - | 13 | TRBV5-1 | - | TRBJ2-5
CASKADSGANVLTF | TGTGCCAGCAAAGCAGACTCTGGGGCCAACGTCCTGACTTTC | - | 14 | TRBV12-3/TRBV12-4 | - | TRBJ2-6
CASSKIGDANEQFF | TGTGCCAGCAGCAAAATAGGGGACGCCAATGAGCAGTTCTTC | - | 14 | TRBV7-3 | - | TRBJ2-1
CASQHNAGTGVTDTQYF | TGTGCCAGCCAACACAACGCCGGGACAGGGGTGACAGATACGCAGTATTTT | many | 17 | TRBV18 | TRBD1 | TRBJ2-3
CASSRLTTYNEQFF | TGTGCCAGCAGCAGACTAACAACCTACAATGAGCAGTTCTTC | many | 14 | TRBV14 | - | TRBJ2-1
CASSGGQGRYNEQFF | TGTGCCAGCAGCGGGGGACAGGGGCGCTACAATGAGCAGTTCTTC | many | 15 | TRBV9 | TRBD1 | TRBJ2-1
CASSEQGDPQHF | TGTGCCAGCAGCGAACAGGGGGACCCCCAGCATTTT | many | 12 | TRBV7-9 | TRBD1 | TRBJ1-5
CASSTGAPSVYGYTF | TGTGCCAGCAGCACCGGGGCCCCGTCAGTCTATGGCTACACCTTC | - | 15 | TRBV7-2 | - | TRBJ1-2
CASSLSPTLRETQYF | TGCGCCAGCAGCTTGTCACCGACACTACGGGAGACCCAGTACTTC | many | 15 | TRBV5-1 | - | TRBJ2-5
CASSLPGRGTNTGELFF | TGTGCCAGCAGCTTGCCGGGAAGGGGGACGAACACCGGGGAGCTGTTTTTT | - | 17 | TRBV5-4 | - | TRBJ2-2
CSVAVASGANVLTF | TGCAGCGTTGCGGTAGCTTCTGGGGCCAACGTCCTGACTTTC | few | 14 | TRBV29-1 | - | TRBJ2-6
CASSQQGTGVYGYTF | TGCGCCAGCAGCCAACAAGGGACAGGGGTTTATGGCTACACCTTC | - | 15 | TRBV4-3 | TRBD1 | TRBJ1-2
CASHRTSGSVPEQFF | TGTGCCAGCCATCGGACTAGCGGGAGCGTTCCTGAGCAGTTCTTC | few | 15 | TRBV28 | TRBD2 | TRBJ2-1
CASSLGGVSAMVKQYF | TGTGCCAGCAGCTTGGGGGGGGTCTCAGCGATGGTAAAGCAGTACTTC | few | 16 | TRBV7-6 | TRBD2 | TRBJ2-7
CASSPTVSYEQYF | TGTGCCAGCAGCCCTACCGTCTCCTACGAGCAGTACTTC | many | 13 | TRBV6-2/TRBV6-3 | - | TRBJ2-7
CATSDPTGGAGGEQYF | TGTGCCACCAGTGACCCCACAGGGGGCGCGGGGGGCGAGCAGTACTTC | many | 16 | TRBV24-1 | - | TRBJ2-7
CSADPGQGSTGELFF | TGCAGTGCTGATCCGGGACAGGGGAGCACCGGGGAGCTGTTTTTT | - | 15 | TRBV20-1 | TRBD1 | TRBJ2-2
CASSPGDKNYEQYF | TGCGCCAGCAGCCCAGGAGACAAGAACTACGAGCAGTACTTC | many | 14 | TRBV5-1 | - | TRBJ2-7
CSARDSGGPESEQFF | TGCAGTGCTAGAGATTCTGGAGGCCCTGAGAGTGAGCAGTTCTTC | - | 15 | TRBV20-1 | - | TRBJ2-1
CSARDPIKLGTEAFF | TGCAGTGCTAGAGACCCCATTAAGCTAGGAACTGAAGCTTTCTTT | - | 15 | TRBV20-1 | - | TRBJ1-1